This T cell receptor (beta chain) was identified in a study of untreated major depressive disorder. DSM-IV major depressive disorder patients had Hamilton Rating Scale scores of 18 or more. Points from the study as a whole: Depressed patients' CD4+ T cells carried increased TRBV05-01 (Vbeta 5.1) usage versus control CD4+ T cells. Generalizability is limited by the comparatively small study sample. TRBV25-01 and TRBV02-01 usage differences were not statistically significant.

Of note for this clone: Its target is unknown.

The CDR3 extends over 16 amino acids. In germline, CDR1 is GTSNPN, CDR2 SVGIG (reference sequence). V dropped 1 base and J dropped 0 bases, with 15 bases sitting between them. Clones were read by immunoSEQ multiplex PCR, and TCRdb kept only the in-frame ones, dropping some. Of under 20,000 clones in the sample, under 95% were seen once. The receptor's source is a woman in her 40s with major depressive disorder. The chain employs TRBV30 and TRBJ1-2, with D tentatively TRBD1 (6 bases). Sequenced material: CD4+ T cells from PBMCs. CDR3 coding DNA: TGTGCCTGGAGTGATGGGGGCTGGGGAGCTAACTATGGCTACACCTTC. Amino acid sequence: CAWSDGGWGANYGYTF.